This T cell receptor beta chain was recorded in a study of cytomegalovirus exposure and HLA in healthy donors. Both 60 Vbeta primers and 13 Jbeta primers went into the PCR. Libraries were prepared by immunoSEQ multiplex PCR; TCRdb keeps only in-frame clonotypes and omits some of them. The sample records tens of thousands of clones, roughly 75% being singletons. With respect to this clone: Its target is unknown.

General observations from the study: Productive rates of about 90% or about 30% were seen for most TCR beta V segments in an earlier analysis. In a later analysis, HLA-associated beta chains showed higher expansion and lower generation probabilities than comparable chains. The records held CMV serostatus as the only immune exposure information.

This clonotype was obtained from a man aged 55 to 69 in good health and CMV-seropositive. Material: PBMCs.

CDR3 sequence: CASSLEQGLSGANVLTF. CDR3 sequence (DNA): TGCGCCAGCAGCTTGGAACAGGGACTATCTGGGGCCAACGTCCTGACTTTC. The chain uses TRBV5-1 and TRBJ2-6, with D perhaps TRBD2 (7 bases). V was shortened by 0 bases and J by 1 base, with 11 bases between the two germline ends. CDR3 size: 17 residues. Germline assignment: CDR1 SGHRS and CDR2 YFSETQ.